The 19 T cell receptor beta chains reported below all come from one sample, sequenced in a study of regulatory T cells in long-lasting Graves disease. The time point was: persistent/refractory GD, antithyroid drugs over 5 years with positive TRAb. RNA isolated from PBMCs was used to make the TCR library. Arm-PCR of CDR3 regions and iRepertoire HTBI primers were the basis on which TCR beta libraries were built. MiXCR, run by TCRdb on the multiplex PCR reads, gives a single entry per CDR3 protein. The profile shows around 400,000 distinct CDR3 sequences, around 24% of them singletons. Sequencing was performed on peripheral blood mononuclear cells (PBMCs), taken when the disease was refractory, from a patient treated with antithyroid drugs. The receptors stem from a female donor with Graves disease.

Many counts were recorded for this clonotype. This chain links TRBV20-1 with TRBJ1-5; no reliable D call. The length of the CDR3 is 14 residues. V lost 5 bases, J lost 9 bases, and 20 bases lay in between. Germline loops: CDR1 DFQATT, CDR2 SNEGSKA (reference sequence). This CDR3 reads CSALRDIAQTPQHF. CDR3 DNA: TGCAGTGCTCTTAGAGATATCGCCCAAACGCCCCAGCATTTT.

The rearrangement joins TRBV5-1 to TRBJ2-7, with TRBD2 matching 8 bases. Per the germline V gene, CDR1 is SGHRS and CDR2 is YFSETQ. The CDR3 has 15 amino acids. V gave up 3 bases and J gave up 5 bases; unmatched junction bases: 10. For the CDR3, the DNA is TGCGCCAGCAGCTATTCGACTAGCGATCGAGACGAGCAGTACTTC. It codes for CASSYSTSDRDEQYF.

This clonotype was observed once. The rearrangement links TRBV30 to TRBJ2-5; D unclear. The CDR3 runs to 16 residues. With 2 bases removed from V and 2 bases from J, the gap between germline ends came to 18 bases. Germline V gives CDR1 GTSNPN, CDR2 SVGIG (reference sequence). The CDR3 nucleotides are TGTGCCTGGAGTCAGAGGCACAACGCGCTTCAAGAGACCCAGTACTTC. This gives the protein CAWSQRHNALQETQYF.

The sample holds many counts of this clonotype. V gene TRBV3-1 combines with J gene TRBJ1-5; D is uncertain. CDR3 size: 15 residues. Trimming stripped 0 bases from V and 4 bases from J, with 10 bases between. Germline values: CDR1 LGHDT, CDR2 YNNKEL (reference sequence). CDR3 sequence reads: CASSQDHAGNQPQHF. CDR3 bases: TGTGCCAGCAGCCAAGATCATGCGGGAAATCAGCCCCAGCATTTT.

This clonotype was detected many times. This sequence joins TRBV7-2 and TRBJ1-2; no clear D. The CDR3 contains 11 residues. Germline assignment: CDR1 SGHTA and CDR2 FQGNSA. V was clipped by 8 bases and J by 5 bases, with 9 bases between them. The DNA of the CDR3 is TGTGCCAGCGCCGCGGGGTATGGCTACACCTTC. Protein sequence: CASAAGYGYTF. Combining the CDR3 with reference TRBV7-2 and TRBJ1-2 gives the whole variable domain GAGVSQSPSNKVTEKGKDVELRCDPISGHTALYWYRQSLGQGLEFLIYFQGNSAPDKSGLPSDRFSAERTGGSVSTLTIQRTQQEDSAVYLCASAAGYGYTFGSGTRLTVV.

The genes are TRBV18 and TRBJ1-5; 9 nucleotides align to TRBD1. Trimming cost V 3 bases and J 7 bases; bases outside gene matches: 10. From germline, CDR1 is KGHSH and CDR2 LQKENI. This CDR3 comprises 16 residues. CDR3 bases: TGTGCCAGCTCACCCACCGGACAGGGGAGGGGACAGCCCCAGCATTTT. This sequence encodes CASSPTGQGRGQPQHF.

This clonotype was seen a handful of times. The rearrangement links TRBV9 to TRBJ2-7; 10 bases are a match to TRBD2. This CDR3 is built from 12 residues. V shed 3 bases and J 6 bases; nucleotides not matched to a gene: 0. CDR1 is SGDLS, CDR2 YYNGEE, per germline. The CDR3 loop is CASSASGSEQYF. DNA of the CDR3: TGTGCCAGCAGCGCTAGCGGGAGCGAGCAGTACTTC.

This clonotype was observed many times. The chain recombines TRBV28 with TRBJ1-2; 7 bases line up with TRBD1. V trimming: 5 bases; J trimming: 4 bases; junction bases outside the gene matches: 7. The CDR3 runs 14 residues. The V gene's germline CDR1 is MDHEN and CDR2 SYDVKM. The chain's CDR3 is CASSLPGQTYGYTF. CDR3 nucleotides: TGTGCCAGCAGTCTACCGGGACAGACCTATGGCTACACCTTC.

In DNA, the CDR3 is TGTGCCAGCACCACGGTCCTTTCCTCTGGGGCCAACGTCCTGACTTTC. This codes for CASTTVLSSGANVLTF. The gene calls are TRBV12-3 or TRBV12-4 and TRBJ2-6; D unresolved. V gave up 7 bases and J gave up 0 bases, with 13 bases separating them. This CDR3 is 16 amino acids long.

Many counts were recorded for this clonotype. The chain employs TRBV28 and TRBJ2-7; TRBD1 agrees at 9 bases. This CDR3 region has 16 residues. Trimming at V came to 2 bases and at J to 2 bases, leaving 7 bases not matched to a gene. Germline V gives CDR1 MDHEN, CDR2 SYDVKM. The CDR3 nucleotides are TGTGCCAGCAGTTTACCCACGGGACAGGGACCCTACGAGCAGTACTTC. Its protein product is CASSLPTGQGPYEQYF.

This clonotype appeared many times. The chain combines TRBV6-9 with TRBJ2-7; 15 bases agree with TRBD2. The V and J ends lost 3 bases and 5 bases, in that order; junction bases with no gene match: 11. CDR1 MNHGY and CDR2 SVAAGI come from the germline V gene. This CDR3 has 18 residues. DNA of the CDR3: TGTGCCAGCAGTTACACCGGGACTAGCGGGAGGAGGACTGACGAGCAGTACTTC. Translation gives CASSYTGTSGRRTDEQYF.

V and J are TRBV2 and TRBJ2-1, with D perhaps matching TRBD2 (5 bases). Germline V gene sequence: CDR1 SNHLY, CDR2 FYNNEI. This CDR3 has 15 residues. V was shortened by 4 bases and J by 9 bases, with 19 bases between the two germline ends. The CDR3 coding sequence is TGTGCCAGCAGTGTCCCGGAAAACCCGCTAGCTGAGCAGTTCTTC. Residues: CASSVPENPLAEQFF. Drawing the rest from reference TRBV2 and TRBJ2-1, the complete variable domain is EPEVTQTPSHQVTQMGQEVILRCVPISNHLYFYWYRQILGQKVEFLVSFYNNEISEKSEIFDDQFSVERPDGSNFTLKIRSTKLEDSAMYFCASSVPENPLAEQFFGPGTRLTVL.

Here the CDR3 reads CASTPNPSSGNTIYF. CDR3 nucleotide sequence: TGTGCCAGCACGCCCAATCCGAGCTCTGGAAACACCATATATTTT. The V and J genes are TRBV11-2 and TRBJ1-3; unclear D gene. Between the trimmed V and J ends, which lost 7 bases and 0 bases, there was a span of 13 bases. CDR1 and CDR2 (germline): SGHAT, FQNNGV. This CDR3 comprises 15 residues.

This clonotype was seen only a few times. The V gene is TRBV7-9, the J gene TRBJ1-6; 9 bases are a match to TRBD1. This CDR3 is built from 14 residues. Germline trimming cut 4 bases from V and 10 bases from J; bases unmatched to any gene: 5. Germline-derived CDR1 and CDR2 are SEHNR and FQNEAQ (reference sequence). The CDR3 DNA is TGTGCCAGCAGCTGGACAGGGGAGAACTCACCCCTCCACTTT. This translates into CASSWTGENSPLHF.

This clonotype was found a few times. The chain joins TRBV27 to TRBJ1-1; D remains ambiguous. V was clipped by 3 bases and J by 3 bases, with 11 bases between them. Germline V gives CDR1 MNHEY, CDR2 SMNVEV (reference sequence). The CDR3 is 14 residues long. Here the CDR3 DNA reads TGTGCCAGCAGTTTGCTCGGTGGGGACACTGAAGCTTTCTTT. Translated, it gives CASSLLGGDTEAFF.

This clonotype has just a few counts. The V call is TRBV7-9, the J call TRBJ1-5, with D uncertain. Germline CDR1 is SEHNR and CDR2 is FQNEAQ (reference sequence). The V end was cut by 4 bases, the J end by 5 bases, with 18 bases between. CDR3 size: 16 residues. For the CDR3, the DNA is TGTGCCAGCAGCTCTGGCCCACCCCCTGGGCATCAGCCCCAGCATTTT. Protein product: CASSSGPPPGHQPQHF. Full variable domain (missing parts from reference TRBV7-9 and TRBJ1-5): DTGVSQNPRHKITKRGQNVTFRCDPISEHNRLYWYRQTLGQGPEFLTYFQNEAQLEKSRLLSDRFSAERPKGSFSTLEIQRTEQGDSAMYLCASSSGPPPGHQPQHFGDGTRLSIL.

This clonotype was counted only a few times. Here the CDR3 DNA reads TGTGCCAGCAGAGCAGTTGAAGGGACAGGGGTCCACGAGCAGTACTTC. This codes for CASRAVEGTGVHEQYF. This chain uses TRBV6-2 or TRBV6-3 with TRBJ2-7; 10 bases align to TRBD1. V shed 6 bases and J 5 bases; nucleotides not matched to a gene: 13. The CDR3 runs to 16 residues. Germline-derived CDR1 and CDR2 are MNHEY and SVGEGT.

Comments on this clonotype: Being one base from a much bigger clone, this may be a read error. The rearrangement joins TRBV7-3 to TRBJ1-1; D may be TRBD1 (5 bases). Trimming pared 2 bases from V and 10 bases from J, leaving 20 bases between. Germline assignment: CDR1 SGHTA and CDR2 FQGTGA. The CDR3 has 15 amino acids. The CDR3 DNA is TGTGCCAGCAGCTTACAGGGCAGGGTTGGTGCTGGAGCTTTCTTT. Protein product: CASSLQGRVGAGAFF.

This clonotype was seen at least ten times. The gene calls are TRBV27 and TRBJ1-5; D may be TRBD1 (5 bases). Germline CDR1 is MNHEY and CDR2 is SMNVEV (reference sequence). The CDR3 is 16 residues long. The V and J ends lost 2 bases and 3 bases respectively, with 14 bases between them. CDR3 loop: CASSLRAGFINQPQHF. The CDR3 DNA sequence: TGTGCCAGCAGTTTAAGGGCAGGGTTTATCAATCAGCCCCAGCATTTT.